Listed below are T cell receptor beta chains from one sample, sequenced in a study of immune evolution from preneoplasia to lung adenocarcinoma. TCRdb's table, derived via immunoSEQ multiplex PCR, lists solely in-frame clones and lacks some. The table records 30,000 to 45,000 clones, roughly 71% of them present only once. Sequencing used FFPE invasive lung adenocarcinoma tissue. The receptors here all came from a person in their sixties with lung adenocarcinoma. The CDR3 runs from the conserved cysteine through the conserved F or W. A D gene is named only where the DNA matches it firmly. Size is stated for part of the rows, as once, few or many counts, or as a class when the clone is expanded.

clone size | D gene | J gene | V gene | CDR3 DNA | CDR3 protein
- | TRBD1 | TRBJ2-1 | TRBV29-1 | TGCAGCGTTGAACGTGGGACAGGGGGCTACAATGAGCAGTTCTTC | CSVERGTGGYNEQFF
- | TRBD1 | TRBJ1-2 | TRBV30 | TGTGCCTGGAGCCGGGGACAGATCTATGGCTACACCTTC | CAWSRGQIYGYTF
- | TRBD1 | TRBJ2-7 | TRBV5-6 | TGTGCCAGCAGCTCACCCGGGACAGGGGACTCCGAGCAGTACTTC | CASSSPGTGDSEQYF
- | - | TRBJ2-3 | TRBV15 | TGTGCCACCAGCAGAGCCGGGGAGGATACGCAGTATTTT | CATSRAGEDTQYF
- | - | TRBJ1-5 | TRBV2 | TGTGCCAGCAGCGAAGACAATCATAGCAATCAGCCCCAGCATTTT | CASSEDNHSNQPQHF
medium-sized | - | TRBJ2-4 | TRBV28 | TGTGCCAGCAGTCCAGGGGAATTGGGGAACATTCAGTACTTC | CASSPGELGNIQYF
- | - | TRBJ2-6 | TRBV30 | TGTGCCTGGAGCTTCGACCCTGGGGCCAACGTCCTGACTTTC | CAWSFDPGANVLTF
- | TRBD2 | TRBJ2-3 | TRBV12-5 | TGTGCTAGTGGTAATGCCTTTAATGCCGGCGGGCTAAGCGGGAGTCGAGATACGCAGTATTTT | CASGNAFNAGGLSGSRDTQYF
once | TRBD1 | TRBJ2-1 | TRBV19 | TGTGCCAGTAGGGGGGACAGAGGGTTGAATGAGCAGTTCTTC | CASRGDRGLNEQFF
once | - | TRBJ2-2 | TRBV29-1 | TGCAGCGTTGCAGTGGGGACCGGGGAGCTGTTTTTT | CSVAVGTGELFF
- | - | TRBJ2-7 | TRBV2 | TGTGCCAGCACTAGCAGCGGTTACGAGCAGTACTTC | CASTSSGYEQYF
- | TRBD2 | TRBJ2-6 | TRBV19 | TGTGCCAGTACTGGGAGGGGATGGTCTGGGGCCAACGTCCTGACTTTC | CASTGRGWSGANVLTF
- | - | TRBJ2-1 | TRBV30 | TGTGCCTGGAGTACACTAGACCTTCAGTTCTTC | CAWSTLDLQFF
- | TRBD2 | TRBJ2-7 | TRBV11-2 | TGTGCCAGCAGCCGGGGACTAGCGGGAGGCGGCGAGCAGTACTTC | CASSRGLAGGGEQYF
few | - | TRBJ2-1 | TRBV2 | TGTGCCAGCAAAGTCAGGGGGGGTAATGAGCAGTTCTTC | CASKVRGGNEQFF
- | - | TRBJ2-3 | TRBV5-6 | TGTGCCAGCAGCTTGAGAGACTCTAGCACAGATACGCAGTATTTT | CASSLRDSSTDTQYF
few | TRBD1 | TRBJ1-1 | TRBV28 | TGTGCCAGCAGTCGTGACAGGGTAGCTTTCTTT | CASSRDRVAFF
- | TRBD1 | TRBJ1-5 | TRBV5-1 | TGCGCCAGCAGCTTGGGGACAGGGGGCGGACAGCCCCAGCATTTT | CASSLGTGGGQPQHF
few | TRBD1 | TRBJ1-2 | TRBV4-2 | TGTGCCAGCAGCCAAGATTTAGGACAGGGGGTCTATGGCTACACCTTC | CASSQDLGQGVYGYTF
- | TRBD1 | TRBJ2-3 | TRBV18 | TGTGCCAGCTCACCCTCCGGGACAGGGCGTACAGATACGCAGTATTTT | CASSPSGTGRTDTQYF
- | - | TRBJ2-3 | TRBV27 | TGTGCCAGCAGTTTATTTCCAACAGATACGCAGTATTTT | CASSLFPTDTQYF
- | - | TRBJ1-1 | TRBV30 | TGTGCCTGGAGTAGGGACACCCTGAACACTGAAGCTTTCTTT | CAWSRDTLNTEAFF
- | - | TRBJ1-5 | TRBV28 | TGTGCCAGCAGTTCCCTCGGAGTCCATCAGCCCCAGCATTTT | CASSSLGVHQPQHF
- | - | TRBJ1-1 | TRBV4-1 | TGCGCCAGCAGCCGTGACAAATACACTGAAGCTTTCTTT | CASSRDKYTEAFF
once | - | TRBJ1-2 | TRBV19 | TGTGCCAGTAGTATAGATGCCAGGGTGGCCGGTGGCTACACCTTC | CASSIDARVAGGYTF
- | - | TRBJ1-2 | TRBV28 | TGTGCCAGCACCACCCCTTCTGCGGCAGGGTACTATGGCTACACCTTC | CASTTPSAAGYYGYTF
- | - | TRBJ2-2 | TRBV4-2 | TGTGCCAGCAGCCAAGGGGGGGTTAACACCGGGGAGCTGTTTTTT | CASSQGGVNTGELFF
few | - | TRBJ2-3 | TRBV9 | TGTGCCAGCAGCGTACAGAAAGAAGATACGCAGTATTTT | CASSVQKEDTQYF
- | TRBD1 | TRBJ2-7 | TRBV5-1 | TGCGCCAGCAGCTTGGCACTATTCACAGGGGACGACGAGCAGTACTTC | CASSLALFTGDDEQYF
once | - | TRBJ2-1 | TRBV5-4 | TGTGCCAGCAGCCATCCTAGTGTCGGAAACAATGAGCAGTTCTTC | CASSHPSVGNNEQFF
- | TRBD2 | TRBJ2-7 | TRBV28 | TGTGCCAGCAGTTCCCCTCGTCTAGCGGCCTACGAGCAGTACTTC | CASSSPRLAAYEQYF
- | - | TRBJ1-2 | TRBV6-5 | TGTGCCAGCATCGGGGGGGGCACTCGGGGAGGCTACACCTTC | CASIGGGTRGGYTF
- | TRBD1 | TRBJ1-2 | TRBV5-8 | TGTGCCAGCAGCTACGACAGGGATGGCTACACCTTC | CASSYDRDGYTF
- | TRBD1 | TRBJ2-5 | TRBV19 | TGTGCCAGTAGTATAGGACAGGGGGAGTTGAAGACCCAGTACTTC | CASSIGQGELKTQYF
- | - | TRBJ2-5 | TRBV7-9 | TGTGCCAGCAGCTTATGGGGCACCCGGCAGACCCAGTACTTC | CASSLWGTRQTQYF
- | - | TRBJ2-2 | TRBV19 | TGTGCCAGTAGTATTTCCGGGGTAACCGGGGAGCTGTTTTTT | CASSISGVTGELFF
- | TRBD1 | TRBJ1-5 | TRBV7-9 | TGTGCCAGCAGCCGGGACAGCCATAGCGGTGGCAATCAGCCCCAGCATTTT | CASSRDSHSGGNQPQHF